Listed below are T cell receptor beta chains from one sample, sequenced in a study of T cells in Graves' hyperthyroidism and ophthalmopathy. MiXCR, applied by TCRdb to the multiplex PCR reads, yields one record per CDR3 protein. The sample consists of 400,000 to 500,000 distinct CDR3 sequences, roughly an eighth of them appearing once. The specimen sequenced was blood. The receptors stem from a woman under 30 with Graves' hyperthyroidism. The CDR3 runs from the conserved cysteine through the conserved F or W. The order of the fields is clone size, D gene, V gene, J gene, CDR3 protein, CDR3 DNA. A D gene is named only where the DNA matches it firmly. Clone size is stated in some rows and not others, as once, few, many or a class when expanded.

abundance: many
d_gene: TRBD2
v_gene: TRBV7-2
j_gene: TRBJ2-1
CDR3aa: CASSLVLAGDNEQFF
CDR3nt: TGTGCCAGCAGCTTAGTACTAGCGGGGGACAATGAGCAGTTCTTC

abundance: NA
d_gene: NA
v_gene: TRBV20-1
j_gene: TRBJ1-2
CDR3aa: CSPRGDSAGDIAGYTF
CDR3nt: TGCAGCCCCCGGGGTGACTCGGCCGGGGATATCGCTGGCTACACCTTC

abundance: NA
d_gene: TRBD1
v_gene: TRBV18
j_gene: TRBJ2-3
CDR3aa: CASSSGQGSDTQYF
CDR3nt: TGTGCCAGCTCTTCAGGACAGGGGTCAGATACGCAGTATTTT

abundance: few
d_gene: NA
v_gene: TRBV19
j_gene: TRBJ2-4
CDR3aa: CASSAGGENIQYF
CDR3nt: TGTGCCAGTAGTGCCGGGGGAGAAAACATTCAGTACTTC

abundance: few
d_gene: NA
v_gene: TRBV12-3/TRBV12-4
j_gene: TRBJ2-3
CDR3aa: CASSTSSDTQYF
CDR3nt: TGTGCCAGCAGCACTAGTTCAGATACGCAGTATTTT

abundance: NA
d_gene: NA
v_gene: TRBV7-6
j_gene: TRBJ2-3
CDR3aa: CASSLTTGIGTDTQYF
CDR3nt: TGTGCCAGCAGCCTAACTACAGGGATAGGCACAGATACGCAGTATTTT

abundance: many
d_gene: TRBD1
v_gene: TRBV30
j_gene: TRBJ2-7
CDR3aa: CACKGTGGHEQYF
CDR3nt: TGTGCCTGTAAAGGGACAGGGGGTCACGAGCAGTACTTC

abundance: many
d_gene: NA
v_gene: TRBV7-9
j_gene: TRBJ2-2
CDR3aa: CASSDFPAPVTGELFF
CDR3nt: TGTGCCAGCAGCGACTTCCCGGCCCCAGTCACCGGGGAGCTGTTTTTT

abundance: once
d_gene: TRBD1
v_gene: TRBV28
j_gene: TRBJ1-1
CDR3aa: CASSLVGQGLNTEAFF
CDR3nt: TGTGCCAGCAGTTTAGTCGGACAGGGTCTGAACACTGAAGCTTTCTTT

abundance: few
d_gene: NA
v_gene: TRBV27
j_gene: TRBJ2-6
CDR3aa: CASSISGAGANVLTF
CDR3nt: TGTGCCAGCAGTATATCAGGGGCTGGGGCCAACGTCCTGACTTTC

abundance: many
d_gene: NA
v_gene: TRBV5-1
j_gene: TRBJ1-1
CDR3aa: CASSQPGDTEAFF
CDR3nt: TGCGCCAGCAGCCAACCGGGGGATACTGAAGCTTTCTTT

abundance: few
d_gene: NA
v_gene: TRBV7-3
j_gene: TRBJ2-2
CDR3aa: CASSLDLWDADRELFF
CDR3nt: TGTGCCAGCAGCTTAGATCTATGGGACGCCGACCGGGAGCTGTTTTTT

abundance: many
d_gene: TRBD2
v_gene: TRBV3-1
j_gene: TRBJ2-5
CDR3aa: CASSQWTSGQETQYF
CDR3nt: TGTGCCAGCAGCCAATGGACTAGCGGTCAAGAGACCCAGTACTTC

abundance: NA
d_gene: NA
v_gene: TRBV24-1
j_gene: TRBJ2-2
CDR3aa: CATSDSAGAVGDTGELFF
CDR3nt: TGTGCCACCAGTGATTCAGCCGGAGCGGTAGGGGACACCGGGGAGCTGTTTTTT

abundance: NA
d_gene: TRBD2
v_gene: TRBV10-2
j_gene: TRBJ2-2
CDR3aa: CASRGGVSGELFF
CDR3nt: TGCGCCAGCAGGGGGGGGGTCTCCGGGGAGCTGTTTTTT

abundance: many
d_gene: TRBD1
v_gene: TRBV3-1
j_gene: TRBJ2-2
CDR3aa: CASSQPTGWRNTGELFF
CDR3nt: TGTGCCAGCAGCCAACCGACAGGGTGGAGGAACACCGGGGAGCTGTTTTTT